The rows below give T cell receptor beta chains drawn from one sample of a study of T-cell reconstitution after alpha-beta-depleted transplantation in children. Each CDR3 protein gets one entry after TCRdb re-called the PCR reads with MiXCR. The sample lists more than 85,000 distinct CDR3 sequences, roughly 7.2% seen once, with roughly 15% in the top ten. The material was PBMCs, obtained before TCRalphabeta/CD19-depleted stem cell transplant. The receptors here all came from a boy between 2 and 15 years old with acute lymphoblastic leukemia, due to receive a stem cell transplant. Both conserved end residues are part of each CDR3. Each record gives: clone size, D gene, J gene, V gene, CDR3 DNA, CDR3 protein. The D gene is left open where the match is weak. Expanded clones are given a class, and other clones once, few, many or no size at all.

few,TRBD2,TRBJ2-3,TRBV12-3/TRBV12-4,TGTGCCAGCAGTTTAGGCAACGGACTAGCGGGCCTAGGGGCGCAGTATTTT,CASSLGNGLAGLGAQYF
many,.,TRBJ1-1,TRBV3-1,TGTGCCAGCAGACGACAGATGAACACTGAAGCTTTCTTT,CASRRQMNTEAFF
.,.,TRBJ1-6,TRBV3-1,TGTGCCAGCAGCCAAGTTGGTCTCCTGGGATCCTATAATTCACCCCTCCACTTT,CASSQVGLLGSYNSPLHF
.,.,TRBJ2-7,TRBV18,TGTGCCAGCTCACCCCAATATGCGGGACCTCAGGGGAACGAGCAGTACTTC,CASSPQYAGPQGNEQYF
many,.,TRBJ1-1,TRBV6-5,TGTGCCAGCAGTTACCCGGGGGCAATGAACACTGAAGCTTTCTTT,CASSYPGAMNTEAFF
few,.,TRBJ1-4,TRBV6-1,TGTGCCAGCAGAGATGCAGGGATAAGTGAAAAACTGTTTTTT,CASRDAGISEKLFF
few,.,TRBJ2-2,TRBV7-9,TGTGCCAGCAGCTCTCCCGTTCTCAAGACCGGGGAGCTGTTTTTT,CASSSPVLKTGELFF
few,.,TRBJ2-3,TRBV15,TGTGCCACCAGCAGAGGAGAAACCACAGATACGCAGTATTTT,CATSRGETTDTQYF
many,.,TRBJ2-2,TRBV12-3/TRBV12-4,TGTGCCAGCAGCCTAACAGGACCCGGGAACACCGGGGAGCTGTTTTTT,CASSLTGPGNTGELFF
.,.,TRBJ2-1,TRBV6-5,TGTGCCAGCAGTTCGCCCTATGACAATGAGCAGTTCTTC,CASSSPYDNEQFF
few,TRBD2,TRBJ2-1,TRBV12-3/TRBV12-4,TGTGCCAGCAGTTTCTGGGCTAGCGGGGAGTACAATGAGCAGTTCTTC,CASSFWASGEYNEQFF
many,.,TRBJ2-7,TRBV6-5,TGTGCCAGCAGTTACAGGGAAACCTACGAGCAGTACTTC,CASSYRETYEQYF
many,TRBD2,TRBJ2-1,TRBV5-1,TGCGCCAGCCGTTCAGCGGGGGGGCCTTTGGATGAGCAGTTCTTC,CASRSAGGPLDEQFF
.,.,TRBJ2-3,TRBV5-1,TGCGCCAGCAAATCGGGTATCACAGATACGCAGTATTTT,CASKSGITDTQYF